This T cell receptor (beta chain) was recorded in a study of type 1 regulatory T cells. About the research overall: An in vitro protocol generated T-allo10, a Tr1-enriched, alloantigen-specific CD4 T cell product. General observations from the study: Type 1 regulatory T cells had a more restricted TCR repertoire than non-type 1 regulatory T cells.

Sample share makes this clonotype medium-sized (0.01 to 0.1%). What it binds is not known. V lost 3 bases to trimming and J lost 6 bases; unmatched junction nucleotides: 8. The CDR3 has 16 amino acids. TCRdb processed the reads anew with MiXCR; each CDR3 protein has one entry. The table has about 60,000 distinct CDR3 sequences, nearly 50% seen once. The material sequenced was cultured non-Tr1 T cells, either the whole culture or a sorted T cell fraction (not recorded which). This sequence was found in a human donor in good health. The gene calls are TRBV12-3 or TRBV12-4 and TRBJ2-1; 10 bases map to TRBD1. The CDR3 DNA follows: TGTGCCAGCAGTTTTTTAGGACAGGGGGTTGTCAATGAGCAGTTCTTC. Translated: CASSFLGQGVVNEQFF.